These T cell receptor beta chains were read from a single sample in a study of CD8+CD57+ T cells in acquired aplastic anemia. MiXCR, run by TCRdb on the reads, gives a single entry per CDR3 protein. The top ten hold 1% to 1.5% of the sample, which has hundreds of thousands of distinct CDR3 sequences, 45% to 65% seen once. Sequencing used sorted CD4+, CD8+, or CD8+CD57+ T cells (not recorded which) from PBMCs. The receptors come from a human donor with aplastic anemia. CDR3s include the opening cysteine and the closing phenylalanine or tryptophan. A D gene is named only where the DNA matches it firmly. Only some rows state a clone size, as once, few, many or a class for expanded clones.

d_gene: TRBD1; abundance: many; j_gene: TRBJ2-5; v_gene: TRBV3-1; CDR3aa: CASSQVTGQGAETQYF; CDR3nt: TGTGCCAGCAGCCAAGTTACGGGACAGGGGGCGGAGACCCAGTACTTC
d_gene: .; abundance: .; j_gene: TRBJ1-3; v_gene: TRBV9; CDR3aa: CASSAGGPGNTIYF; CDR3nt: TGTGCCAGCAGCGCGGGGGGGCCTGGAAACACCATATATTTT
d_gene: .; abundance: many; j_gene: TRBJ2-3; v_gene: TRBV5-1; CDR3aa: CASSLGVGSTDTQYF; CDR3nt: TGCGCCAGCAGCTTGGGAGTGGGGTCCACAGATACGCAGTATTTT
d_gene: TRBD1; abundance: .; j_gene: TRBJ1-2; v_gene: TRBV20-1; CDR3aa: CSAVRQGAHGYTF; CDR3nt: TGCAGTGCGGTTCGACAGGGGGCGCATGGCTACACCTTC
d_gene: TRBD2; abundance: .; j_gene: TRBJ2-3; v_gene: TRBV24-1; CDR3aa: CATSDLAGVTDTQYF; CDR3nt: TGTGCCACCAGTGATTTGGCGGGGGTCACAGATACGCAGTATTTT
d_gene: .; abundance: few; j_gene: TRBJ2-2; v_gene: TRBV25-1; CDR3aa: CASSEWASNTGELFF; CDR3nt: TGTGCCAGCAGTGAATGGGCCTCGAACACCGGGGAGCTGTTTTTT
d_gene: .; abundance: .; j_gene: TRBJ1-6; v_gene: TRBV20-1; CDR3aa: CSARDGNSPLHF; CDR3nt: TGCAGTGCTCGGGACGGTAATTCACCCCTCCACTTT
d_gene: .; abundance: .; j_gene: TRBJ1-2; v_gene: TRBV5-4; CDR3aa: CASSSTGYTF; CDR3nt: TGTGCCAGCAGCTCTACAGGCTACACCTTC
d_gene: .; abundance: once; j_gene: TRBJ2-7; v_gene: TRBV9; CDR3aa: CASSVRQGGDEQYF; CDR3nt: TGTGCCAGCAGCGTAAGGCAGGGGGGCGACGAGCAGTACTTC
d_gene: .; abundance: .; j_gene: TRBJ1-5; v_gene: TRBV20-1; CDR3aa: CSAREGEGDQPQHF; CDR3nt: TGCAGTGCTAGGGAGGGTGAGGGGGATCAGCCCCAGCATTTT
d_gene: TRBD2; abundance: .; j_gene: TRBJ2-3; v_gene: TRBV5-1; CDR3aa: CASSLRPAGGPRPDTQYF; CDR3nt: TGCGCCAGCAGCTTGCGGCCGGCGGGGGGGCCTAGGCCAGATACGCAGTATTTT
d_gene: TRBD1; abundance: many; j_gene: TRBJ1-1; v_gene: TRBV7-2; CDR3aa: CASSFDRGTEAFF; CDR3nt: TGTGCCAGCAGCTTCGACAGGGGAACTGAAGCTTTCTTT
d_gene: .; abundance: .; j_gene: TRBJ2-5; v_gene: TRBV9; CDR3aa: CASSVGQSTGETQYF; CDR3nt: TGTGCCAGCAGCGTAGGTCAGAGCACCGGGGAGACCCAGTACTTC
d_gene: .; abundance: .; j_gene: TRBJ1-5; v_gene: TRBV7-6; CDR3aa: CASAGDYNQPQHF; CDR3nt: TGTGCCTCCGCAGGGGATTACAATCAGCCCCAGCATTTT
d_gene: .; abundance: .; j_gene: TRBJ2-7; v_gene: TRBV7-9; CDR3aa: CASSPPSDPTYEQYF; CDR3nt: TGTGCCAGCAGCCCCCCGAGCGACCCGACTTACGAGCAGTACTTC
d_gene: TRBD2; abundance: .; j_gene: TRBJ2-2; v_gene: TRBV10-3; CDR3aa: CAISDLIGGKTGELFF; CDR3nt: TGTGCCATCAGTGACTTAATCGGGGGGAAAACCGGGGAGCTGTTTTTT
d_gene: TRBD1; abundance: .; j_gene: TRBJ1-1; v_gene: TRBV29-1; CDR3aa: CSGTGTGGADTEAFF; CDR3nt: TGCAGCGGTACTGGGACAGGGGGCGCCGACACTGAAGCTTTCTTC
d_gene: .; abundance: .; j_gene: TRBJ1-1; v_gene: TRBV5-1; CDR3aa: CASRAGIVPEAFF; CDR3nt: TGCGCCAGCAGGGCAGGGATTGTCCCTGAAGCTTTCTTT
d_gene: .; abundance: few; j_gene: TRBJ1-6; v_gene: TRBV7-8; CDR3aa: CATRDHEGETPLHF; CDR3nt: TGTGCCACCCGAGACCACGAGGGGGAGACACCCCTCCACTTT
d_gene: .; abundance: .; j_gene: TRBJ1-2; v_gene: TRBV29-1; CDR3aa: CSVEVGDTYGYTF; CDR3nt: TGCAGCGTTGAAGTGGGGGATACCTATGGCTACACCTTC
d_gene: .; abundance: .; j_gene: TRBJ2-1; v_gene: TRBV7-9; CDR3aa: CASSLEASSYNEQFF; CDR3nt: TGTGCCAGCAGCTTAGAGGCAAGCTCCTACAATGAGCAGTTCTTC
d_gene: .; abundance: .; j_gene: TRBJ1-2; v_gene: TRBV29-1; CDR3aa: CRVDSTVNYGYTF; CDR3nt: TGCAGAGTTGATTCGACAGTGAACTATGGCTACACCTTC
d_gene: .; abundance: many; j_gene: TRBJ1-5; v_gene: TRBV6-1; CDR3aa: CASSTGSDQPQHF; CDR3nt: TGTGCCAGCAGTACAGGGTCGGATCAGCCCCAGCATTTT
d_gene: .; abundance: once; j_gene: TRBJ2-5; v_gene: TRBV7-7; CDR3aa: CASSSLSQGTQYF; CDR3nt: TGTGCCAGCAGCTCCCTTAGTCAAGGGACCCAGTACTTC
d_gene: TRBD1; abundance: .; j_gene: TRBJ2-7; v_gene: TRBV29-1; CDR3aa: CSVSGQGPAYEQYF; CDR3nt: TGCAGCGTATCGGGACAGGGGCCAGCCTACGAGCAGTACTTC
d_gene: .; abundance: few; j_gene: TRBJ2-7; v_gene: TRBV10-3; CDR3aa: CAISEGDEQYF; CDR3nt: TGTGCCATCAGTGAGGGGGACGAGCAGTACTTC
d_gene: .; abundance: once; j_gene: TRBJ1-6; v_gene: TRBV10-3; CDR3aa: CAISGLGLDSPLHF; CDR3nt: TGTGCCATCAGTGGTTTGGGGCTTGATTCACCCCTCCACTTT
d_gene: .; abundance: many; j_gene: TRBJ1-2; v_gene: TRBV28; CDR3aa: CASSLSSNRAHGYTF; CDR3nt: TGTGCCAGCAGTTTATCCTCCAACAGGGCCCATGGCTACACCTTC
d_gene: .; abundance: .; j_gene: TRBJ2-1; v_gene: TRBV2; CDR3aa: CASSVGDIIFYNEQFF; CDR3nt: TGTGCCAGCAGTGTCGGGGACATAATATTTTACAATGAGCAGTTCTTC
d_gene: .; abundance: .; j_gene: TRBJ1-5; v_gene: TRBV7-9; CDR3aa: CASSDIGGNQPQHF; CDR3nt: TGTGCCAGCAGTGATATTGGGGGCAATCAGCCCCAGCATTTT
d_gene: TRBD2; abundance: .; j_gene: TRBJ2-7; v_gene: TRBV20-1; CDR3aa: CSAMVTSGRGEQYF; CDR3nt: TGCAGTGCTATGGTGACTAGCGGGAGAGGGGAGCAGTACTTC
d_gene: TRBD2; abundance: .; j_gene: TRBJ2-7; v_gene: TRBV20-1; CDR3aa: CSAITSGRAEQYF; CDR3nt: TGCAGTGCGATCACTAGCGGGAGGGCCGAGCAGTACTTC
d_gene: .; abundance: .; j_gene: TRBJ1-2; v_gene: TRBV19; CDR3aa: CASSTDAAGLSYGYTF; CDR3nt: TGTGCCAGTAGTACCGACGCGGCAGGGCTCTCCTATGGCTACACCTTC
d_gene: .; abundance: .; j_gene: TRBJ1-4; v_gene: TRBV5-1; CDR3aa: CASSLYRGAEGYFEKLFF; CDR3nt: TGCGCCAGCAGCTTGTACCGGGGGGCGGAGGGGTACTTCGAAAAACTGTTTTTT
d_gene: TRBD2; abundance: few; j_gene: TRBJ2-1; v_gene: TRBV6-5; CDR3aa: CASSSSGLAGAEQLF; CDR3nt: TGCGCCAGCAGTTCTAGTGGACTAGCAGGAGCAGAGCAGCTCTTC
d_gene: .; abundance: .; j_gene: TRBJ1-6; v_gene: TRBV7-3; CDR3aa: CASSGSGAGRSPLHF; CDR3nt: TGTGCCAGCAGCGGCTCAGGGGCAGGTCGTTCACCCCTCCACTTT
d_gene: TRBD1; abundance: many; j_gene: TRBJ2-5; v_gene: TRBV6-1; CDR3aa: CASSEARGLQETQYF; CDR3nt: TGTGCCAGCAGTGAAGCAAGGGGGCTGCAAGAGACCCAGTACTTC
d_gene: .; abundance: .; j_gene: TRBJ2-2; v_gene: TRBV2; CDR3aa: CASTRTGNTGELFF; CDR3nt: TGTGCCAGCACCCGAACGGGGAACACCGGGGAGCTGTTTTTT
d_gene: TRBD1; abundance: few; j_gene: TRBJ2-5; v_gene: TRBV24-1; CDR3aa: CATSDYGTEETQYF; CDR3nt: TGTGCCACCAGTGATTACGGGACAGAAGAGACCCAGTACTTC
d_gene: .; abundance: .; j_gene: TRBJ1-5; v_gene: TRBV15; CDR3aa: CATSEDGYNQPQHF; CDR3nt: TGTGCCACCAGCGAGGACGGATACAATCAGCCCCAGCATTTT
d_gene: TRBD2; abundance: many; j_gene: TRBJ2-3; v_gene: TRBV7-3; CDR3aa: CASSLMAGGTDTQYF; CDR3nt: TGTGCCAGCAGCCTAATGGCGGGGGGGACAGATACGCAGTATTTT
d_gene: TRBD2; abundance: .; j_gene: TRBJ2-1; v_gene: TRBV5-4; CDR3aa: CASSYATSGGPSGEQFF; CDR3nt: TGTGCCAGCAGCTACGCGACTAGCGGGGGCCCATCAGGTGAGCAGTTCTTC
d_gene: .; abundance: .; j_gene: TRBJ2-7; v_gene: TRBV5-1; CDR3aa: CASSRGDSSLYEQYF; CDR3nt: TGCGCCAGCAGCCGCGGGGACAGTTCACTGTACGAGCAGTACTTC
d_gene: .; abundance: few; j_gene: TRBJ1-2; v_gene: TRBV24-1; CDR3aa: CATSDLAGVGYTF; CDR3nt: TGTGCCACCAGTGATTTGGCAGGGGTCGGCTACACCTTC
d_gene: .; abundance: once; j_gene: TRBJ1-1; v_gene: TRBV10-2; CDR3aa: CASSESPAQGRMNTEAFF; CDR3nt: TGCGCCAGCAGTGAGTCACCGGCTCAGGGACGTATGAACACTGAAGCTTTCTTT
d_gene: .; abundance: many; j_gene: TRBJ1-1; v_gene: TRBV7-9; CDR3aa: CASSLSEGRLTAFF; CDR3nt: TGTGCCAGCAGCCTTTCTGAAGGTCGACTTACAGCTTTCTTT
d_gene: .; abundance: .; j_gene: TRBJ2-5; v_gene: TRBV25-1; CDR3aa: CASGPGAETQYF; CDR3nt: TGTGCCAGCGGACCAGGGGCGGAGACCCAGTACTTC
d_gene: .; abundance: .; j_gene: TRBJ2-1; v_gene: TRBV7-6; CDR3aa: CASSAKALSYNEQFF; CDR3nt: TGTGCCAGCAGTGCCAAAGCCCTCTCCTACAATGAGCAGTTCTTC
d_gene: .; abundance: .; j_gene: TRBJ2-1; v_gene: TRBV4-2; CDR3aa: CASSLSTRDADDPNEQFF; CDR3nt: TGTGCCAGCAGCTTGTCAACCCGGGACGCCGATGACCCCAATGAGCAGTTCTTC
d_gene: .; abundance: many; j_gene: TRBJ2-1; v_gene: TRBV19; CDR3aa: CASSIKLTGTNNEQFF; CDR3nt: TGTGCCAGTAGTATAAAGTTAACCGGGACCAACAATGAGCAGTTCTTC
d_gene: TRBD2; abundance: .; j_gene: TRBJ2-7; v_gene: TRBV6-5; CDR3aa: CASSPRGSTSYEQYF; CDR3nt: TGTGCCAGCTCCCCCCGCGGGAGTACCAGCTACGAGCAGTACTTC
d_gene: .; abundance: few; j_gene: TRBJ1-1; v_gene: TRBV4-1; CDR3aa: CASSQDVGDGNEAFF; CDR3nt: TGCGCCAGCAGCCAAGATGTGGGGGACGGGAATGAAGCTTTCTTT
d_gene: .; abundance: many; j_gene: TRBJ1-6; v_gene: TRBV6-6; CDR3aa: CASCEGTGYNSPLHF; CDR3nt: TGTGCCAGCTGCGAAGGGACGGGATATAATTCACCCCTCCACTTT
d_gene: TRBD2; abundance: .; j_gene: TRBJ2-3; v_gene: TRBV11-2; CDR3aa: CASSLVGLAGSTDTQYF; CDR3nt: TGTGCCAGCAGCTTAGTCGGACTAGCGGGGAGCACAGATACGCAGTATTTT
d_gene: .; abundance: .; j_gene: TRBJ2-5; v_gene: TRBV10-3; CDR3aa: CAISEGQMRETQYF; CDR3nt: TGTGCCATCAGTGAAGGCCAAATGCGGGAGACCCAGTACTTC
d_gene: .; abundance: .; j_gene: TRBJ2-5; v_gene: TRBV2; CDR3aa: CASAGSYQETQYF; CDR3nt: TGTGCCAGCGCCGGGAGCTACCAAGAGACCCAGTACTTC
d_gene: .; abundance: many; j_gene: TRBJ2-1; v_gene: TRBV9; CDR3aa: CASSVGLSPYNEQFF; CDR3nt: TGTGCCAGCAGCGTAGGGCTATCCCCCTACAATGAGCAGTTCTTC
d_gene: .; abundance: .; j_gene: TRBJ2-7; v_gene: TRBV19; CDR3aa: CASSIARADYEQYF; CDR3nt: TGTGCCAGTAGTATCGCCAGGGCAGACTACGAGCAGTACTTC
d_gene: .; abundance: many; j_gene: TRBJ2-6; v_gene: TRBV7-3; CDR3aa: CASSLLPGSGANVLTF; CDR3nt: TGTGCCAGCAGCCTCCTACCGGGCTCTGGGGCCAACGTCCTGACTTTC
d_gene: .; abundance: .; j_gene: TRBJ1-2; v_gene: TRBV7-9; CDR3aa: CASSLRQYYGYTF; CDR3nt: TGTGCCAGCAGCTTACGACAGTACTATGGCTACACCTTC